One sample yielded the 5 T cell receptor beta chains listed below, sequenced in a study of technical replicates of blood from several donors. Assay: immunoSEQ multiplex PCR; the TCRdb copy retains only in-frame clones and omits some. Found here are some 96,000 clones, around 95% of them singletons; the top ten hold approximately 0.22%. The sequenced sample consisted of T cells isolated from PBMCs. The source is a human donor in good health.

This chain links TRBV4-2 with TRBJ2-7; D is perhaps TRBD2 (6 bases). The CDR3 spans 13 residues. Germline CDR1 and CDR2: LGHNA and YNFKEQ. V lost 5 bases and J lost 0, with 8 bases in between. CDR3 nucleotides: TGTGCCAGCAGCGGCGGGGCCTCCTACGAGCAGTACTTC. Translated, it gives CASSGGASYEQYF.

The rearrangement links TRBV12-5 to TRBJ2-1; 12 positions match TRBD2. The CDR3 sequence is 15 residues long. V was clipped by 1 base and J by 8 bases; unmatched bases: 3. The V gene's germline CDR1 is LGHNT and CDR2 FRNRAP. The CDR3 loop reads CASGLGLAGVDEQFF. The DNA for the CDR3 is TGTGCTAGTGGTTTGGGACTAGCGGGAGTTGATGAGCAGTTCTTC. Full variable domain (missing parts from reference TRBV12-5 and TRBJ2-1): DARVTQTPRHKVTEMGQEVTMRCQPILGHNTVFWYRQTMMQGLELLAYFRNRAPLDDSGMPKDRFSAEMPDATLATLKIQPSEPRDSAVYFCASGLGLAGVDEQFFGPGTRLTVL.

The chain couples TRBV6-1 to TRBJ1-1; 10 bases are shared with TRBD1. J was trimmed by 7 bases and V by 6 bases; bases with no gene match: 5. The CDR3 extends over 13 amino acids. Germline loops: CDR1 MNHNS, CDR2 SASEGT. In nucleotides, the CDR3 is TGTGCCAGCAGGTTCGGACAGGGGGTTGAAGCTTTCTTT. Translated, it gives CASRFGQGVEAFF.

CDR3 residues: CASSRQIETQYF. CDR3 DNA sequence: TGTGCCAGCAGCCGACAAATCGAGACCCAGTACTTC. The chain uses TRBV7-2 and TRBJ2-5; D call uncertain. Germline CDR1 and CDR2: SGHTA and FQGNSA. This CDR3 is built from 12 residues. Trimming pared 5 bases from V and 5 bases from J, leaving 9 bases between.

This sequence joins TRBV7-2 and TRBJ2-7, with TRBD2 as a possible D gene (5 bases). Per germline, CDR1 SGHTA and CDR2 FQGNSA. With 7 bases removed from V and 3 bases from J, the gap between germline ends came to 13 bases. The CDR3 covers 13 residues. CDR3 region: CASTNDYLYEQYF. CDR3 bases: TGTGCCAGCACCAACGACTATCTCTACGAGCAGTACTTC.